The present T cell receptor (beta chain) was sequenced within a study of blood T cell repertoires in COVID-19. Study context: Samples representing acute and convalescent COVID-19 were sourced from the United States, Italy and Spain. From T cells, B-cell-depleted T cells, or PBMCs came the material, which was cDNA or gDNA.

This clone occurred a few times. The V end was cut by 5 bases, the J end by 2 bases, with 12 bases between. The CDR3 is 14 amino acids. Germline loops: CDR1 MNHEY, CDR2 SMNVEV (reference sequence). Original analysis: Quantification of nucleated cells was approximated via reference gene primer amplification. Repertoires were generated with immunoSEQ multiplex PCR, while TCRdb's copy carries only in-frame clones and drops some. V and J calls plus clone size are reproduced from that table; the DNA served to infer D and trimming. The sample lists over 80,000 clones, about 86% occurring once. The chain couples TRBV27 to TRBJ1-1, with a weak D call TRBD1 (6 bases). The clonotype originates from a man older than 75 with active or convalescent COVID-19. The sample comprised peripheral blood. The CDR3 is CASSVTGKNTEAFF. CDR3 sequence (DNA): TGTGCCAGCAGTGTTACAGGGAAAAACACTGAAGCTTTCTTT.